The 21 T cell receptor beta chains below come from one sample, sequenced in a study of blood T cell repertoires in COVID-19. The data were produced by immunoSEQ multiplex PCR, yet TCRdb's version contains in-frame clones alone and is incomplete. Of under 200,000 clones in the sample, around 82% are singletons; the top ten hold roughly 20%. The sequencing input was peripheral blood. The receptors derive from a woman aged 70-85 years who had recovered from COVID-19.

This sequence joins TRBV5-1 and TRBJ1-2; TRBD1 agrees at 8 bases. Germline CDR1 and CDR2: SGHRS and YFSETQ. The CDR3 is made up of 13 amino acids. The V gene end was trimmed by 9 bases and the J gene end by 8 bases; junction bases not matched to a gene: 12. The chain's CDR3 is CATAGAGGRGYTF. In DNA, the CDR3 is TGCGCCACCGCCGGGGCAGGGGGCCGGGGCTACACCTTC. The whole variable domain, remainder taken from reference TRBV5-1 and TRBJ1-2, is KAGVTQTPRYLIKTRGQQVTLSCSPISGHRSVSWYQQTPGQGLQFLFEYFSETQRNKGNFPGRFSGRQFSNSRSEMNVSTLELGDSALYLCATAGAGGRGYTFGSGTRLTVV.

The chain is built from TRBV9 and TRBJ2-1; 14 positions agree with TRBD2. The CDR3 sequence is 17 residues long. V lost 3 bases and J lost 10; bases outside the gene matches: 12. Looked up from germline, CDR1 is SGDLS and CDR2 is YYNGEE. In DNA, the CDR3 is TGTGCCAGCAGCGAGCACCCGGGACTAGCGGGAGAGTTGGAGCAGTTCTTC. It codes for CASSEHPGLAGELEQFF.

Turning to this clone: The same CDR3 arises from other DNA sequences in this sample as well. The chain couples TRBV7-9 to TRBJ2-5; D not resolved. The CDR3 loop spans 11 amino acids. CDR1 is SEHNR, CDR2 FQNEAQ, per germline (reference sequence). V shed 5 bases and J shed 5 bases, with 6 bases lying between them. The CDR3 sequence is CASSPQETQYF. CDR3 coding DNA: TGTGCCAGCAGCCCTCAGGAGACCCAGTACTTC. Based on the CDR3 plus reference TRBV7-9 and TRBJ2-5, the full variable domain is DTGVSQNPRHKITKRGQNVTFRCDPISEHNRLYWYRQTLGQGPEFLTYFQNEAQLEKSRLLSDRFSAERPKGSFSTLEIQRTEQGDSAMYLCASSPQETQYFGPGTRLLVL.

This chain connects TRBV3-1 (or the pseudogene TRBV3-2) to TRBJ1-1, with unresolved D. This CDR3 comprises 14 residues. Trimming removed 3 bases from V and 5 bases from J, with 13 bases in between. CDR1 is LGHDT, CDR2 YNNKEL, per germline (reference sequence). The CDR3 sequence is CASSHYPPVTEAFF. The CDR3 region has the DNA TGTGCCAGCAGCCATTATCCACCGGTGACTGAAGCTTTCTTT.

The V gene is TRBV5-4, the J gene TRBJ2-7, with TRBD2 matching 10 bases. Germline CDR1 SGHNT, CDR2 YYREEE (reference sequence). With 4 bases clipped from V and 2 bases from J, the junction kept 3 bases outside the gene matches. The CDR3 extends over 14 amino acids. The CDR3 reads CASSTSGTAYEQYF. In nucleotides, the CDR3 is TGTGCCAGCAGCACTAGCGGGACCGCCTACGAGCAGTACTTC.

This clone was seen once. The J gene is TRBJ1-3, the V gene TRBV6-5, with a tentative D call TRBD1 (6 bases). There are 15 residues in the CDR3. The germline gives CDR1 MNHEY, CDR2 SVGAGI. With 5 bases removed from V and 0 bases from J, the gap between germline ends came to 11 bases. In nucleotides, the CDR3 is TGTGCCAGCAGTCCGGGGACACTCTCTGGAAACACCATATATTTT. Translation: CASSPGTLSGNTIYF.

V and J are TRBV7-3 and TRBJ2-7, with a weak D call TRBD2 (5 bases). The CDR3 length is 19 residues. Trimming removed 2 bases at V and 5 bases at J, with 28 bases between. Germline CDR1 SGHTA, CDR2 FQGTGA. Written as DNA, the CDR3 is TGTGCCAGCAGCTTAGGCCCTCCCCTCGCTTGGAGGACCCAACACGAGCAGTACTTC. Amino acid sequence: CASSLGPPLAWRTQHEQYF.

This chain connects TRBV3-1 (or the pseudogene TRBV3-2) to TRBJ2-5; the D is unclear. V lost 1 base and J 6 bases, leaving 9 bases between the germline ends. This CDR3 has 13 amino acids. Germline V gene lookup returns CDR1 LGHDT and CDR2 YNNKEL (reference sequence). The CDR3 nucleotides read TGTGCCAGCAGCCAAGCGAGCAGGCAGACCCAGTACTTC. Translation gives CASSQASRQTQYF.

V and J are TRBV3-1 (or the pseudogene TRBV3-2) and TRBJ2-7; D is uncertain. CDR3 length: 15 amino acids. Trimming cost V 0 bases and J 2 bases, with 11 bases left between them. CDR1 and CDR2 from the germline V gene are LGHDT and YNNKEL (reference sequence). As DNA, the CDR3 is TGTGCCAGCAGCCAAGAATTTGCGTCTCCCTACGAGCAGTACTTC. Its translation: CASSQEFASPYEQYF.

This chain links TRBV6-6 with TRBJ1-2, with no clear D. CDR1 is MNHNY and CDR2 is SVGAGI in the germline V gene (reference sequence). This CDR3 has 14 amino acids. V lost 2 bases and J 7 bases, leaving 14 bases between the germline ends. CDR3 amino acids: CASSYGRVRRGYTF. CDR3 DNA: TGTGCCAGCAGTTACGGGAGGGTTCGCCGTGGCTACACCTTC.

This sequence joins TRBV19 and TRBJ2-1; 10 positions match TRBD2. The CDR3 contains 13 residues. Looked up from germline, CDR1 is LNHDA and CDR2 is SQIVND (reference sequence). V gave up 4 bases and J gave up 9 bases; unmatched junction bases: 3. DNA for the CDR3: TGTGCCAGTAGTACTAGCGGGAGAGGTGAGCAGTTCTTC. Amino acid sequence: CASSTSGRGEQFF.

V and J are TRBV6-5 and TRBJ1-1; D is possibly TRBD1 (5 bases). The CDR3 loop spans 15 amino acids. Trimming took off 8 bases at V and 6 bases at J, with 22 bases between the two ends. Germline assignment: CDR1 MNHEY and CDR2 SVGAGI. The CDR3 sequence: CASVSGGRMDAEAFF. The CDR3 DNA reads as TGTGCCAGCGTTTCCGGGGGACGGATGGACGCTGAAGCTTTCTTT.

This chain joins TRBV4-3 and TRBJ2-2, with D tentatively TRBD1 (5 bases). V dropped 1 base and J dropped 6 bases, with 6 bases sitting between them. The length of the CDR3 is 13 residues. Germline V gives CDR1 LGHNA, CDR2 YSLEER. The CDR3 region has the DNA TGCGCCAGCAGCCAAGTGGGGCCCGGGGAGCTGTTTTTT. This sequence encodes CASSQVGPGELFF.

The V gene is TRBV10-3, the J gene TRBJ2-4, with TRBD2 identical over 11 bases. With V trimmed by 2 bases and J by 3 bases, 12 bases remained unmatched. The CDR3 runs to 19 residues. Germline CDR1 and CDR2: ENHRY and SYGVKD. CDR3 protein: CAISERGSGGALGKNIQYF. CDR3 bases: TGTGCCATCAGTGAGAGGGGTAGCGGGGGGGCCTTGGGCAAAAACATTCAGTACTTC.

The rearrangement links TRBV28 to TRBJ2-4; D unresolved. Germline CDR1 is MDHEN and CDR2 is SYDVKM. Deletions cut 3 bases from V and 0 bases from J, with 9 bases between. The CDR3 has 15 residues. In DNA, the CDR3 is TGTGCCAGCAGTTTGGCCCCCTTAGCCAAAAACATTCAGTACTTC. Its protein product is CASSLAPLAKNIQYF. The variable domain in full, completed from reference TRBV28 and TRBJ2-4, reads DVKVTQSSRYLVKRTGEKVFLECVQDMDHENMFWYRQDPGLGLRLIYFSYDVKMKEKGDIPEGYSVSREKKERFSLILESASTNQTSMYLCASSLAPLAKNIQYFGAGTRLSVL.

CDR3 loop: CASSEQGGNSPLHF. CDR3 coding DNA: TGTGCCAGCAGTGAGCAAGGGGGCAATTCACCCCTCCACTTT. The J gene is TRBJ1-6, the V gene TRBV6-4; 7 nucleotides agree with TRBD1. This CDR3 spans 14 amino acids. Per the germline V gene, CDR1 is MRHNA and CDR2 is SNTAGT. The junction had 3 bases not matched to a gene; V was cut back by 3 bases and J by 7 bases.

V and J are TRBV11-1 and TRBJ1-1; 7 bases match TRBD1. Germline trimming cut 4 bases from V and 11 bases from J; bases unmatched to any gene: 10. The CDR3 contains 13 residues. Per germline, CDR1 SGHAT and CDR2 FQDESV (reference sequence). DNA of the CDR3: TGTGCCAGCAGCTCCCGGACAGGCCGCCCGGCTTTCTTT. Residues: CASSSRTGRPAFF.

V and J are TRBV28 and TRBJ2-5; D not certain. Per the germline V gene, CDR1 is MDHEN and CDR2 is SYDVKM. The CDR3 sequence is 12 residues long. Trimming cost V 6 bases and J 3 bases, with 8 bases left between them. The CDR3 sequence: CASRTTKETQYF. CDR3 in DNA: TGTGCCAGCAGAACTACAAAAGAGACCCAGTACTTC.

This clone has a count of ten or more. V and J are TRBV7-3 and TRBJ1-1, with D possibly matching TRBD1 (5 bases). The V gene's germline CDR1 is SGHTA and CDR2 FQGTGA. Deletions cut 2 bases from V and 1 base from J, with 14 bases between. The CDR3 totals 16 residues. In nucleotides, the CDR3 is TGTGCCAGCAGCTTAGGTCAAGGGGCCCGGAACACTGAAGCTTTCTTT. Translation: CASSLGQGARNTEAFF.

The chain joins TRBV7-9 to TRBJ2-7; a weak D match, TRBD2 (5 bases). Germline CDR1 reads SEHNR; CDR2 reads FQNEAQ (reference sequence). The CDR3 spans 15 residues. V gave up 5 bases and J gave up 0 bases, with 14 bases separating them. In DNA form, the CDR3 reads TGTGCCAGCAGCCCCCGGATAGGGAGCTCCTACGAGCAGTACTTC. It encodes CASSPRIGSSYEQYF.

The chain links TRBV4-1 to TRBJ1-1; the D gene is possibly TRBD1 (5 bases). This CDR3 region has 15 residues. CDR1 is MGHRA and CDR2 is YSYEKL in the germline V gene. V was shortened by 1 base and J by 11 bases, with 20 bases between the two germline ends. CDR3 protein: CASSQVFPPGVAAFF. As DNA, the CDR3 is TGCGCCAGCAGCCAAGTCTTCCCACCGGGGGTGGCGGCTTTCTTT.